Listed below are T cell receptor beta chains from one sample, sequenced in a study of identical twins. TCRdb processed the 5' RACE reads anew with MiXCR; each CDR3 protein has one entry. The profile shows 450,000 to 500,000 distinct CDR3 sequences, about 13% of them singletons. This sample was shared with a second study, whose subject was yellow fever vaccine responses in identical twins.

Material for sequencing was CD4+ T cells sorted from blood. The receptors stem from a young woman in good health. The CDR3 runs from the conserved cysteine through the conserved F or W. Each record gives: clone size, V gene, CDR3 length, D gene, J gene, CDR3 DNA, CDR3 protein. A D gene is named only where the DNA matches it firmly. The size field is filled for only some rows; it gives once, few, many or a size class.

few	TRBV3-1	19	-	TRBJ2-5	TGTGCCAGCAGCCAAGATCGTAAAGGGGTAGCGCAGTACCAAGAGACCCAGTACTTC	CASSQDRKGVAQYQETQYF
few	TRBV5-4	14	-	TRBJ2-5	TGTGCCAGCAGCTTTCCGGACAGCCAAGAGACCCAGTACTTC	CASSFPDSQETQYF
-	TRBV5-5	17	TRBD1	TRBJ2-1	TGTGCCAGCACCCCGACAGGGGTCCCAAGCTCCTACAATGAGCAGTTCTTC	CASTPTGVPSSYNEQFF
many	TRBV7-2	16	TRBD1	TRBJ1-1	TGTGCCAGCAGCCCGTCTAACAGGGGGACGAACACTGAAGCTTTCTTT	CASSPSNRGTNTEAFF
-	TRBV18	16	-	TRBJ1-1	TGTGCCAGCTCACCAGACCTGAGAAAGACGAACACTGAAGCTTTCTTT	CASSPDLRKTNTEAFF
few	TRBV18	16	TRBD1	TRBJ2-2	TGTGCCAGCTCACCACCGGGACAGGTCGGACGCCGGGAGCTGTTTTTT	CASSPPGQVGRRELFF
few	TRBV7-9	14	-	TRBJ2-7	TGTGCCAGCAGCTTAAGGACCGCGGTTGACGAGCAGTACTTC	CASSLRTAVDEQYF
few	TRBV3-1	12	-	TRBJ2-5	TGTGCCACCCGGATGATTGAAGAGACCCAGTACTTC	CATRMIEETQYF
-	TRBV20-1	15	-	TRBJ1-5	TGCAGTGCTAGAGCGGTACGGGAAAGGGATCAGCCCCAGCATTTT	CSARAVRERDQPQHF
few	TRBV9	13	-	TRBJ2-3	TGTGCCAGCAACGTAGGGACGACAGATACGCAGTATTTT	CASNVGTTDTQYF
-	TRBV2	15	TRBD1	TRBJ1-6	TGTGCCAGCAGTGAATGGGACAGGGCTAATTCACCCCTCCACTTT	CASSEWDRANSPLHF
few	TRBV28	16	TRBD1	TRBJ2-6	TGTGCCAGCACCTTAGGACAGGCGGCTGGGGCCAACGTCCTGACTTTC	CASTLGQAAGANVLTF
once	TRBV30	13	TRBD2	TRBJ2-1	TGTGCCTGGAGTGCTACTAGCGCCAGTGAGCAGTTCTTC	CAWSATSASEQFF
-	TRBV11-2	13	-	TRBJ1-3	TGTGCCAGCGGCCTGACCTCTGGAAACACCATATATTTT	CASGLTSGNTIYF
many	TRBV4-3	15	-	TRBJ2-7	TGCGCCAGCAGCCCCCAGTTCACAGGCTCCTACGAGCAGTACTTC	CASSPQFTGSYEQYF
few	TRBV4-3	16	TRBD2	TRBJ2-7	TGCGCCAGCAGCCAAGATTTGGCTAGCGGGACCTACGAGCAGTACTTC	CASSQDLASGTYEQYF
-	TRBV20-1	11	-	TRBJ2-5	TGCAGTGGGCAAGACCAAGAGACCCAGTACTTC	CSGQDQETQYF
few	TRBV29-1	14	TRBD2	TRBJ2-3	TGCAGCGGGGGGACTAGCGGGCGGACAGATACGCAGTATTTT	CSGGTSGRTDTQYF
-	TRBV12-5	15	TRBD2	TRBJ2-1	TGTGCTAGTGGTATCGTAGCGGGAGGGAACAATGAGCAGTTCTTC	CASGIVAGGNNEQFF
-	TRBV28	13	-	TRBJ2-1	TGTGCCAGCAGGCTCCGGGGGTCCGGAGGGCAGTTCTTC	CASRLRGSGGQFF
many	TRBV4-1	15	-	TRBJ2-5	TGCGCCAGCAGCCAAGCTGGCGTCAGGGGAGAGACCCAGTACTTC	CASSQAGVRGETQYF
few	TRBV12-3/TRBV12-4	14	TRBD2	TRBJ2-3	TGTGCCAGCACCCAAAGCGGGAGGGCAGATACGCAGTATTTT	CASTQSGRADTQYF
many	TRBV27	14	TRBD1	TRBJ2-7	TGTGCCAGCAGTGCCGGGACAGGGGTCTACGAGCAGTACTTC	CASSAGTGVYEQYF
few	TRBV6-6	13	TRBD1	TRBJ1-5	TGTGCCAGCACCGGGACAGTACTATCGCCCCAGCATTTT	CASTGTVLSPQHF
-	TRBV7-9	14	-	TRBJ2-7	TGTGCCAGCAGTCCGGGACGAACTTCCTACGAGCAGTACTTC	CASSPGRTSYEQYF
-	TRBV28	16	-	TRBJ1-5	TGTGCCAGCAGTTCCGTCGCGAGGGGTAGCAATCAGCCCCAGCATTTT	CASSSVARGSNQPQHF
-	TRBV12-3/TRBV12-4	16	TRBD1	TRBJ1-1	TGTGCCAGCAGAAGAACCCGGACAGGGTTGGCCACTGAAGCTTTCTTT	CASRRTRTGLATEAFF
-	TRBV2	12	-	TRBJ2-1	TGTGCCAGTAAGACCAATACACTTGAGCAGTTCTTC	CASKTNTLEQFF
-	TRBV18	16	TRBD1	TRBJ1-6	TGTGCCAGCTCATCAACAGGGGTGGGAGACAATTCACCCCTCCACTTT	CASSSTGVGDNSPLHF
few	TRBV11-3	15	-	TRBJ1-2	TGTGCCAGCAGCTTAGCCGATATTAATCTCGATGGCTACACCTTC	CASSLADINLDGYTF
-	TRBV11-2	12	-	TRBJ2-2	TGTGCCAGCAGCTTTGTGGCCGGGGAGCTGTTTTTT	CASSFVAGELFF
many	TRBV29-1	14	-	TRBJ2-7	TGCAGCGTCGTAGACAGGTGGAGCTCCTACGAGCAGTACTTC	CSVVDRWSSYEQYF